The clone carrying this TCR beta chain was counted a single time. Antigen unknown. Between the trimmed V and J ends, which lost 6 bases and 2 bases, there was a span of 14 bases. The CDR3 has 14 amino acids. The V gene's germline CDR1 is SGHDT and CDR2 YYEEEE. This specimen belongs to a study of shared clonotypes between healthy human individuals. Regarding the study as a whole: Incomplete sequencing of sorted subsets was indicated by rarefaction despite large depth.

Sequencing was performed with immunoSEQ multiplex PCR; in TCRdb, only in-frame clones are kept and a portion is missing. The sample contains about 190,000 clones, roughly 70% of which appear only once. The split of CD4+ cells yielded CD45RA+ naive and CD45RA-negative memory subsets. Sequenced input: memory CD4+ T cells sorted from blood. Subset in this sample: CD45RA-negative fraction. The V call is TRBV5-6, the J call TRBJ1-2; D is perhaps TRBD1 (6 bases). The sequence derives from a young man in good health. CDR3 protein: CASTNGGANYGYTF. The CDR3 DNA sequence: TGTGCCAGCACCAATGGGGGCGCCAACTATGGCTACACCTTC.